The clone carrying this T cell receptor (beta chain) was found many times. The antigen remains unidentified. Trimming removed 3 bases from V and 4 bases from J, with 9 bases in between. This CDR3 spans 12 amino acids. Per germline, CDR1 DFQATT and CDR2 SNEGSKA (reference sequence). This entry is derived from a study of neurological immune-mediated disorders. Study outcomes and limitations: Private repertoires in all groups were suggested, as expanded clones shared no CDR3 amino acid sequences across subjects. Clinical and MRI features did not associate with the cluster found in multiple sclerosis patients. In HTLV-1-associated myelopathy, TCR clonal expansion was greatest, whereas multiple sclerosis had the least, falling below healthy controls.

TCRdb recomputed calls from the 5' RACE reads with MiXCR, one row per CDR3 protein. The sample holds 40,000 to 50,000 distinct CDR3 sequences; 2% to 3% are singletons and the top ten take around 12%. The chain recombines TRBV20-1 with TRBJ1-2; D is ambiguous. The TCR originated in a man under 40 with multiple sclerosis. The sequenced sample consisted of PBMCs. The DNA of the CDR3 is TGCAGTGCTAGGGCAGGCTCCTATGGCTACACCTTC. It yields the protein CSARAGSYGYTF.